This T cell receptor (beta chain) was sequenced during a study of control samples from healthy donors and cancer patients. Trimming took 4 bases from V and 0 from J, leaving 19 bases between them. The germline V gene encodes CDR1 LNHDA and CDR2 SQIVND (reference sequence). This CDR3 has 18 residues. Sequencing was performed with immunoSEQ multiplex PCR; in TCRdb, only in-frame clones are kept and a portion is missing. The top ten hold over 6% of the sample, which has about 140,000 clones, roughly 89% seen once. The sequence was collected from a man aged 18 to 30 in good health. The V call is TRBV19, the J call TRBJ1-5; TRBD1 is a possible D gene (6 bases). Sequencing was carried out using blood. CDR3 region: CASSTPPGHIYSNQPQHF. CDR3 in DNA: TGTGCCAGTAGTACCCCTCCGGGACACATTTATAGCAATCAGCCCCAGCATTTT.